These 18 T cell receptor beta chains were sequenced from one sample in a study of T cell responses to AZD1222 COVID-19 vaccine. Profiling relied on immunoSEQ multiplex PCR, and the TCRdb table lists in-frame clones only, not all of them. This table holds around 83,000 clones, just over 90% found once. The starting material was peripheral blood, obtained 28 days after the second AZD1222 dose. The origin of the receptors is an adult who received the AZD1222 COVID-19 vaccine.

The V gene is TRBV2, the J gene TRBJ1-2; TRBD1 aligns across 7 bases. In germline, CDR1 is SNHLY, CDR2 FYNNEI. The CDR3 loop spans 14 amino acids. The trim removed 2 bases at V and 0 bases at J, leaving 0 bases unmatched. CDR3 residues: CASSETGANYGYTF. The CDR3 nucleotides read TGTGCCAGCAGTGAAACAGGGGCTAACTATGGCTACACCTTC.

This chain connects TRBV19 to TRBJ1-2; D not certain. Germline V gene lookup returns CDR1 LNHDA and CDR2 SQIVND (reference sequence). V lost 6 bases, J lost 5 bases, and 10 bases lay in between. The CDR3 is made up of 12 amino acids. The CDR3 loop is CASRDELYGYTF. CDR3 nucleotide sequence: TGTGCCAGTAGGGACGAACTTTATGGCTACACCTTC.

The rearrangement joins TRBV24-1 to TRBJ2-3; 9 bases map to TRBD1. Germline V gene data show CDR1 as KGHDR and CDR2 as SFDVKD. The CDR3 spans 16 residues. V trimming: 4 bases; J trimming: 0 bases; junction bases outside the gene matches: 4. The DNA of the CDR3 is TGTGCCACCAGTGACGCGACAGGGGGAAGCACAGATACGCAGTATTTT. This sequence encodes CATSDATGGSTDTQYF.

This chain connects TRBV7-2 to TRBJ2-3; D gene uncertain. The CDR3 contains 17 residues. V gave up 5 bases and J gave up 0 bases, with 18 bases separating them. From germline, CDR1 is SGHTA and CDR2 FQGNSA. The CDR3 is CASSRRTSGASTDTQYF. For the CDR3, the DNA is TGTGCCAGCAGCCGGAGAACCTCGGGCGCTAGCACAGATACGCAGTATTTT.

The chain links TRBV2 to TRBJ1-3; TRBD1 might be the D (6 bases). Per the germline V gene, CDR1 is SNHLY and CDR2 is FYNNEI. Trimming removed 6 bases from V and 3 bases from J, with 18 bases in between. The CDR3 extends over 16 amino acids. This CDR3 reads CASRPGRGVFGNTIYF. The CDR3 coding sequence is TGTGCCAGCAGACCAGGGAGGGGGGTTTTTGGAAACACCATATATTTT.

This chain links TRBV20-1 with TRBJ1-2; D might be TRBD1 (5 bases). The V and J ends lost 6 bases and 7 bases respectively, with 12 bases between them. Germline V lookup: CDR1 DFQATT, CDR2 SNEGSKA (reference sequence). The CDR3 is made up of 11 amino acids. The DNA for the CDR3 is TGCAGTGCCAAGATACAGGTTGGCTACACCTTC. It translates to CSAKIQVGYTF.

This clone was found once. The chain couples TRBV7-9 to TRBJ1-1; 7 nucleotides align to TRBD1. The CDR3 sequence is 14 residues long. The V segment lost 3 bases and the J segment 1 base; nucleotides outside the gene matches: 2. The germline gives CDR1 SEHNR, CDR2 FQNEAQ (reference sequence). The CDR3 region has the DNA TGTGCCAGCAGCTTGGGACAGACGAACACTGAAGCTTTCTTT. Amino acids: CASSLGQTNTEAFF.

The chain couples TRBV19 to TRBJ1-3; D is possibly TRBD1 (5 bases). The CDR3 sequence is 15 residues long. V was trimmed by 5 bases and J by 0 bases, leaving 11 bases between them. Germline CDR1 and CDR2: LNHDA and SQIVND (reference sequence). DNA for the CDR3: TGTGCCAGTAGTTCATCGAGGGGCTCTGGAAACACCATATATTTT. This encodes CASSSSRGSGNTIYF.

This chain connects TRBV2 to TRBJ1-1; 8 bases fit TRBD1. The CDR3 length is 14 residues. V shed 7 bases, J shed 5 bases, and the junction held 9 bases outside the gene matches. Germline V gives CDR1 SNHLY, CDR2 FYNNEI. CDR3: CASTSDRGRTEAFF. In DNA form, the CDR3 reads TGTGCCAGCACGTCCGACAGGGGCAGGACTGAAGCTTTCTTT.

This sequence joins TRBV3-1 (or the pseudogene TRBV3-2) and TRBJ1-2, with D maybe TRBD1 (5 bases). This CDR3 spans 14 amino acids. Per germline, CDR1 LGHDT and CDR2 YNNKEL (reference sequence). The V and J ends lost 0 bases and 2 bases respectively, with 7 bases between them. The CDR3 loop is CASSQERGNYGYTF. In nucleotides, the CDR3 is TGTGCCAGCAGCCAAGAACGGGGGAACTATGGCTACACCTTC.

This clone appeared once. J is TRBJ2-3 and V is TRBV10-3; 7 nucleotides match TRBD2. The V and J ends lost 11 bases and 1 base, in that order; junction bases with no gene match: 12. This CDR3 has 15 residues. In germline, CDR1 is ENHRY, CDR2 SYGVKD. CDR3 nucleotides: TGTGCCGCCACGAGTGGGCTAGCGGGCACAGATACGCAGTATTTT. This encodes CAATSGLAGTDTQYF.

This clone was detected once. This sequence joins TRBV6-5 and TRBJ1-2; weak D call: TRBD1 (5 bases). This CDR3 spans 15 amino acids. The V and J ends lost 0 bases and 4 bases respectively, with 12 bases between them. CDR1 and CDR2 (germline): MNHEY, SVGAGI. CDR3 amino acids: CASSYSSGESYGYTF. The CDR3 coding sequence is TGTGCCAGCAGTTACTCTTCGGGGGAGTCCTATGGCTACACCTTC.

The chain is built from TRBV20-1 and TRBJ2-1, with D tentatively TRBD2 (6 bases). This CDR3 region has 11 residues. Trimming stripped 6 bases from V and 7 bases from J, with 10 bases between. The germline CDR1 and CDR2 sequences are DFQATT and SNEGSKA (reference sequence). The CDR3 bases are TGCAGTGCAGACGGACTAAATGAGCAGTTCTTC. It yields the protein CSADGLNEQFF.

The V gene is TRBV7-9, the J gene TRBJ1-2; a possible D gene is TRBD1 (6 bases). This CDR3 is 14 amino acids long. Per germline, CDR1 SEHNR and CDR2 FQNEAQ (reference sequence). Trimming left V 3 bases short and J 2 bases short, with 10 bases between. CDR3 in amino acids: CASSFTTGNYGYTF. The CDR3 coding sequence is TGTGCCAGCAGCTTCACCACAGGGAACTATGGCTACACCTTC.

The V gene is TRBV7-2, the J gene TRBJ2-4; D call uncertain. V lost 8 bases and J lost 1, with 15 bases in between. The germline gives CDR1 SGHTA, CDR2 FQGNSA. The CDR3 contains 15 residues. The CDR3 DNA reads as TGTGCCAGCGTGCCGAACGACCACGCCAAAAACATTCAGTACTTC. Amino acid sequence: CASVPNDHAKNIQYF.

The chain joins TRBV30 to TRBJ1-5; D not certain. V shed 4 bases and J shed 2 bases, with 12 bases lying between them. CDR1 and CDR2 (germline): GTSNPN, SVGIG (reference sequence). The CDR3 totals 14 residues. The CDR3 sequence: CAWTGSSRNQPQHF. In DNA, the CDR3 is TGTGCCTGGACGGGATCCAGCCGCAATCAGCCCCAGCATTTT.

This chain uses TRBV9 with TRBJ2-1, with D perhaps matching TRBD1 (5 bases). Trimming removed 1 base from V and 6 bases from J, with 11 bases in between. The CDR3 extends over 14 amino acids. The V gene's germline CDR1 is SGDLS and CDR2 YYNGEE. The CDR3 here is CASSVLWGVNEQFF. The CDR3 DNA sequence: TGTGCCAGCAGCGTATTATGGGGCGTCAATGAGCAGTTCTTC. Drawing the rest from reference TRBV9 and TRBJ2-1, the complete variable domain is DSGVTQTPKHLITATGQRVTLRCSPRSGDLSVYWYQQSLDQGLQFLIQYYNGEERAKGNILERFSAQQFPDLHSELNLSSLELGDSALYFCASSVLWGVNEQFFGPGTRLTVL.

This clone is a singleton in its sample. V gene TRBV2 combines with J gene TRBJ1-1; the D gene is possibly TRBD1 (5 bases). Germline V gives CDR1 SNHLY, CDR2 FYNNEI. The V and J ends lost 6 bases and 8 bases respectively, with 10 bases between them. The CDR3 is made up of 11 amino acids. For the CDR3, the DNA is TGTGCCAGCAGGGGGGAACAGGAAGCTTTCTTT. This codes for CASRGEQEAFF.